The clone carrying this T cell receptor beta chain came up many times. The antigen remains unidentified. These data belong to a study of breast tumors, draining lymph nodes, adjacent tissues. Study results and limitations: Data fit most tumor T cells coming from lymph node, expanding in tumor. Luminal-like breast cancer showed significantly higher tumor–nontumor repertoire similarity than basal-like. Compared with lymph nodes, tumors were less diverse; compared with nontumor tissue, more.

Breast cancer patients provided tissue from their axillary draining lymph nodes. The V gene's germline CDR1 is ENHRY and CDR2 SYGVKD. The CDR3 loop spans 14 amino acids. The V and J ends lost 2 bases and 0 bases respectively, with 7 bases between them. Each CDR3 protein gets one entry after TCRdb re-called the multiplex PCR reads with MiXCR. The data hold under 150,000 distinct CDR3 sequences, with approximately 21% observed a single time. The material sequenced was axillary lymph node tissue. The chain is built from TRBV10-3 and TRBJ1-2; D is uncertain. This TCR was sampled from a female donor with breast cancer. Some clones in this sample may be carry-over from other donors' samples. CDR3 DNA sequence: TGTGCCATCAGTGAGGCCACTTCTAACTATGGCTACACCTTC. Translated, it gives CAISEATSNYGYTF.